Shown below are 20 T cell receptor beta chains from a single sample sequenced in a study of T cell responses to AZD1222 COVID-19 vaccine. Clones were read by immunoSEQ multiplex PCR, and TCRdb kept only the in-frame ones, dropping some. The sample gives tens of thousands of clones, about 90% of which show up once; over 7.5% is in the top ten. The sequences come from peripheral blood, collected on day 0 of AZD1222 vaccination. These receptors were obtained from an adult in good health.

The chain has TRBV3-1 (or the pseudogene TRBV3-2) and TRBJ1-5; D is ambiguous. There are 14 residues in the CDR3. Germline-derived CDR1 and CDR2 are LGHDT and YNNKEL (reference sequence). The germline V and J ends were trimmed by 2 bases and 4 bases, with 9 bases remaining between them. CDR3 in DNA: TGTGCCAGCAGCCAACAGGACTCTAATCAGCCCCAGCATTTT. Translated, it gives CASSQQDSNQPQHF.

The chain couples TRBV5-1 to TRBJ2-1, with TRBD2 matching over 15 bases. The length of the CDR3 is 19 residues. Germline CDR1 reads SGHRS; CDR2 reads YFSETQ. Losses at the gene ends were 4 bases for V and 6 bases for J; bases not matched to a gene: 14. The CDR3 sequence is CASSKWTSGGARVGNEQFF. CDR3 in DNA: TGCGCCAGCAGCAAGTGGACTAGCGGGGGGGCCAGAGTTGGCAATGAGCAGTTCTTC. The full variable domain, in which reference TRBV5-1 and TRBJ2-1 provide the parts outside the CDR3, is KAGVTQTPRYLIKTRGQQVTLSCSPISGHRSVSWYQQTPGQGLQFLFEYFSETQRNKGNFPGRFSGRQFSNSRSEMNVSTLELGDSALYLCASSKWTSGGARVGNEQFFGPGTRLTVL.

The rearrangement joins TRBV4-3 to TRBJ1-1, with D possibly being TRBD1 (5 bases). Trimming stripped 3 bases from V and 10 bases from J, with 15 bases between. This CDR3 is 13 amino acids long. CDR1 and CDR2 (germline): LGHNA, YSLEER. This CDR3 reads CASSQSDGGRAFF. Here the CDR3 DNA reads TGCGCCAGCAGCCAGTCCGACGGGGGTCGAGCTTTCTTT.

This rearrangement joins TRBV12-5 to TRBJ1-5; the match to TRBD1 covers 8 bases. This CDR3 region has 20 residues. Trimming cost V 0 bases and J 0 bases; bases outside gene matches: 13. In germline, CDR1 is LGHNT, CDR2 FRNRAP. The CDR3 DNA follows: TGTGCTAGTGGTTTGGTAATCTGGACAGGGAACACTTATAGCAATCAGCCCCAGCATTTT. Translating gives CASGLVIWTGNTYSNQPQHF.

The rearrangement uses TRBV29-1 and TRBJ1-2; D is perhaps TRBD1 (5 bases). Trimming took off 2 bases at V and 6 bases at J, with 13 bases between the two ends. The CDR3 consists of 13 residues. Germline V lookup: CDR1 SQVTM, CDR2 ANQGSEA. The chain's CDR3 is CSVEFRAPHGYTF. Written as DNA, the CDR3 is TGCAGCGTTGAATTCAGGGCGCCCCATGGCTACACCTTC.

V usage is TRBV16 and J usage is TRBJ1-1; D not resolved. CDR1 and CDR2 from the germline V gene are KGHSY and FQNENV. V was shortened by 1 base and J by 8 bases, with 14 bases between the two germline ends. The length of the CDR3 is 14 residues. The DNA for the CDR3 is TGTGCCAGCAGCCAATTACGGGGAAATGGGGAAGCTTTCTTT. Translating it yields CASSQLRGNGEAFF.

A single count supports this clone. The chain has TRBV29-1 and TRBJ2-7; 7 bases agree with TRBD2. Germline CDR1 and CDR2: SQVTM and ANQGSEA. The CDR3 sequence is 14 residues long. V was clipped by 4 bases and J by 0 bases; unmatched bases: 6. CDR3 in DNA: TGCAGCGTTGTAATGCGGGGGATCTCCTACGAGCAGTACTTC. Translating it yields CSVVMRGISYEQYF.

This chain joins TRBV7-9 and TRBJ1-3; the D gene is possibly TRBD1 (5 bases). This CDR3 region has 12 residues. V lost 5 bases and J 10 bases, leaving 12 bases between the germline ends. CDR1 is SEHNR and CDR2 is FQNEAQ in the germline V gene (reference sequence). The CDR3 DNA reads TGTGCCAGCAGCAGGGGTCAGGGTACCATATATTTT. It translates to CASSRGQGTIYF. Full variable domain (rest looked up from reference TRBV7-9 and TRBJ1-3): DTGVSQNPRHKITKRGQNVTFRCDPISEHNRLYWYRQTLGQGPEFLTYFQNEAQLEKSRLLSDRFSAERPKGSFSTLEIQRTEQGDSAMYLCASSRGQGTIYFGEGSWLTVV.

The table lists this clone with a count of one. The chain couples TRBV21-1 to TRBJ1-2; TRBD1 reflects the table's D call only, with no check against the DNA. TRBV21-1 is labeled a pseudogene. The CDR3 loop spans 11 amino acids. CDR3 region: CASGDRASYTF. The CDR3 nucleotides read TGTGCCAGTGGGGACAGGGCGAGCTACACCTTC.

This chain joins TRBV4-1 and TRBJ2-5, with a possible D match to TRBD2 (6 bases). Trimming left V 4 bases short and J 5 bases short, with 17 bases between. This CDR3 is 15 amino acids long. Germline CDR1 is MGHRA and CDR2 is YSYEKL. CDR3 region: CASSRGRTSRETQYF. The CDR3 region has the DNA TGCGCCAGCAGCCGGGGACGCACTAGCCGGGAGACCCAGTACTTC.

The chain joins TRBV29-1 to TRBJ1-2, with 8 bases that match TRBD1. Germline V lookup: CDR1 SQVTM, CDR2 ANQGSEA. The junction had 7 bases not matched to a gene; V was cut back by 7 bases and J by 6 bases. CDR3 length: 12 residues. CDR3 protein: CSGLTGADGYTF. The CDR3 nucleotides read TGCAGCGGATTGACAGGGGCGGATGGCTACACCTTC.

The chain carries TRBV7-3 and TRBJ2-2; maybe TRBD1 (7 bases). Germline CDR1 SGHTA, CDR2 FQGTGA. The CDR3 is 16 residues long. The V and J ends lost 5 bases and 5 bases respectively, with 18 bases between them. Written as DNA, the CDR3 is TGTGCCAGCAGCCCGGGCGGGACAGTATCGACCGGGGAGCTGTTTTTT. Protein product: CASSPGGTVSTGELFF.

V gene TRBV5-1 combines with J gene TRBJ1-2; 7 bases are a match to TRBD1. CDR3 length: 15 amino acids. V was pared by 5 bases and J by 4 bases, with 11 bases of the junction left unmatched. The germline gives CDR1 SGHRS, CDR2 YFSETQ. CDR3 loop: CASSGIDREGYGYTF. The CDR3 DNA sequence: TGCGCCAGCAGTGGAATTGACAGGGAGGGCTATGGCTACACCTTC.

The rearrangement uses TRBV30 and TRBJ2-5, with TRBD1 identical over 7 bases. The CDR3 is 16 residues long. The germline gives CDR1 GTSNPN, CDR2 SVGIG (reference sequence). V dropped 2 bases and J dropped 2; count of bases not matched to a gene: 11. The CDR3 spells CAWSKQGLLSQETQYF. The CDR3 nucleotides are TGTGCCTGGAGTAAACAGGGGTTGCTGTCGCAAGAGACCCAGTACTTC.

The V and J genes are TRBV14 and TRBJ1-3; maybe TRBD1 (6 bases). The CDR3 sequence is 16 residues long. The germline CDR1 and CDR2 sequences are SGHDN and FVKESK. V lost 2 bases to trimming and J lost 0 bases, with 11 bases between them. The CDR3, as DNA: TGTGCCAGCAGCCAACCGGGACAATCCTCTGGAAACACCATATATTTT. This codes for CASSQPGQSSGNTIYF. The full variable domain, its missing parts supplied by reference TRBV14 and TRBJ1-3, is EAGVTQFPSHSVIEKGQTVTLRCDPISGHDNLYWYRRVMGKEIKFLLHFVKESKQDESGMPNNRFLAERTGGTYSTLKVQPAELEDSGVYFCASSQPGQSSGNTIYFGEGSWLTVV.

CDR3 loop: CASSVTGRAGPNQPQHF. The CDR3, as DNA: TGTGCCAGCAGCGTAACAGGCCGCGCGGGGCCTAATCAGCCCCAGCATTTT. The chain has TRBV7-2 and TRBJ1-5, with a possible D match to TRBD1 (5 bases). Looked up from germline, CDR1 is SGHTA and CDR2 is FQGNSA. The V end lost 5 bases, the J end lost 4 bases, and 21 bases lay between the germline ends. The CDR3 sequence is 17 residues long.

Only one count was recorded for this clone. V and J are TRBV2 and TRBJ1-5; a possible D gene is TRBD1 (5 bases). The CDR3 sequence is 14 residues long. V was trimmed by 3 bases and J by 11 bases, leaving 17 bases between them. Germline CDR1 is SNHLY and CDR2 is FYNNEI. The CDR3 bases are TGTGCCAGCAGTGAGAAACAGGTCCTAGGAGCCCAGCATTTT. This sequence encodes CASSEKQVLGAQHF.

The chain is built from TRBV12-3 or TRBV12-4 and TRBJ1-1, with 7 nucleotides matching TRBD1. The CDR3 consists of 13 residues. The V gene end was trimmed by 8 bases and the J gene end by 5 bases; junction bases not matched to a gene: 8. The CDR3 region has the DNA TGTGCCAGCCGACGACAGGGAGGGACTGAAGCTTTCTTT. It specifies CASRRQGGTEAFF.

The chain links TRBV5-1 to TRBJ1-1; 9 positions match TRBD1. Germline V gene sequence: CDR1 SGHRS, CDR2 YFSETQ. This CDR3 spans 14 amino acids. V lost 2 bases to trimming and J lost 4 bases; unmatched junction nucleotides: 3. The CDR3: CASSFLTGGTEAFF. The CDR3 nucleotides read TGCGCCAGCAGCTTTTTGACAGGGGGCACTGAAGCTTTCTTT. Combining the CDR3 with reference TRBV5-1 and TRBJ1-1 gives the whole variable domain KAGVTQTPRYLIKTRGQQVTLSCSPISGHRSVSWYQQTPGQGLQFLFEYFSETQRNKGNFPGRFSGRQFSNSRSEMNVSTLELGDSALYLCASSFLTGGTEAFFGQGTRLTVV.

V gene TRBV3-1 (or the pseudogene TRBV3-2) combines with J gene TRBJ2-3, with unresolved D. The CDR3 loop spans 13 amino acids. Trimming stripped 4 bases from V and 5 bases from J, with 10 bases between. The germline CDR1 and CDR2 sequences are LGHDT and YNNKEL (reference sequence). The CDR3, as DNA: TGTGCCAGCAGCCCAGAATGGGGAGATACGCAGTATTTT. Protein: CASSPEWGDTQYF.